This T cell receptor beta chain emerged from a study of CD8 T cells in ankylosing spondylitis (dated by TCRdb to about 2017). Some background on the complete study: T cell receptor beta repertoires were profiled in healthy donors and ankylosing spondylitis patients so that disease-linked TCR variants could be found. Samples of peripheral blood were taken, and for ankylosing spondylitis patients, synovial fluid was collected as well. The full study cohort comprised some 27 ankylosing spondylitis patients and over 95 healthy donors. Results and caveats for the whole study, not just this receptor: The disease-linked clones had a CD8+ phenotype and were found at relatively low frequencies in peripheral blood. Significant enrichment of the disease-linked clones was reported in matched synovial fluid samples from ankylosing spondylitis patients. Blood from ankylosing spondylitis patients appeared to be characterized by a TCR beta motif made up of under ten highly homologous amino acid variants. Some TCR beta motif variants had previously been reported in synovial fluid and blood of reactive arthritis patients, which suggested common disease-initiation mechanisms.

TCRdb shows the sequencer as Illumina HiSeq 2500. Quantitative 5'-RACE with molecular barcodes was the method used to prepare the TCR beta libraries. The paper's processing steps were these. A new computational method, built on a probabilistic model of VDJ rearrangement, was used to identify disease-linked TCR variants. TCRdb reprocessed the public reads (quality trimming at Q25 with fastp, clone calling with MiXCR) and kept in-frame beta chains. One record per CDR3 amino acid sequence lists the most common genes and DNA. TCRdb, not the original authors, processed these V and J calls. The sample table lists approximately 340,000 distinct CDR3 sequences, 14% to 15% of them with a count of one. Of the sample, around 1% falls within the top ten clones. The V end loses 7 bases and the J end loses 0 bases, and a stretch of 10 bases separates them. The CDR3 starts with the cysteine, ends with the phenylalanine, and has 14 residues. Only CDR3 DNA remains: 42 bases, in frame from the first base.

This clonotype was detected ten times or more. Its recognized antigen is unknown. Base qualities are not provided; no much larger clone lies one nucleotide away. This TCR derives from a male donor with ankylosing spondylitis or in good health (not recorded which). Sequencing input: blood, either unsorted or a sorted T cell fraction (not recorded which). The chain is assembled from TRBV12-3 or TRBV12-4 and TRBJ1-5; no D gene is confidently identified. The DNA sequence is TGTGCCAGCATCCTGACGGGTAGCAATCAGCCCCAGCATTTT. Its protein is CASILTGSNQPQHF.